Listed here is a single T cell receptor (beta chain). What it recognizes is unknown. Data came from immunoSEQ multiplex PCR; TCRdb stores just in-frame clones and leaves some out. The sample holds 50,000 to 65,000 clones, approximately 81% seen once. V gave up 5 bases and J gave up 8 bases, with 15 bases separating them. The CDR3 has 13 residues. Germline V CDR1 and CDR2: SGHTA, FQGNSA. This specimen belongs to a study of PD-L1 blockade in urothelial cancer. Study information: Male sex and bladder-origin urothelial cancer were recorded for twenty-five of 29 patients. Blood samples had a median of around 140,000 T cells, 80,000 to 85,000 unique TCRs, and clonality 0.075 to 0.095. Study-wide findings and caveats: Expansion of tumor-associated blood clones at 3 weeks was greater in durable-benefit patients.

The time point is: pretreatment peripheral blood. The input for sequencing was PBMCs, taken around atezolizumab (anti-PD-L1) treatment. This clonotype originated in a man aged 65 to 85 with urothelial cancer. This chain connects TRBV7-2 to TRBJ1-2; D possibly corresponds to TRBD1 (5 bases). The CDR3: CASSPPGGVGYTF. The CDR3 region has the DNA TGTGCCAGCAGCCCACCAGGAGGGGTGGGCTACACCTTC.